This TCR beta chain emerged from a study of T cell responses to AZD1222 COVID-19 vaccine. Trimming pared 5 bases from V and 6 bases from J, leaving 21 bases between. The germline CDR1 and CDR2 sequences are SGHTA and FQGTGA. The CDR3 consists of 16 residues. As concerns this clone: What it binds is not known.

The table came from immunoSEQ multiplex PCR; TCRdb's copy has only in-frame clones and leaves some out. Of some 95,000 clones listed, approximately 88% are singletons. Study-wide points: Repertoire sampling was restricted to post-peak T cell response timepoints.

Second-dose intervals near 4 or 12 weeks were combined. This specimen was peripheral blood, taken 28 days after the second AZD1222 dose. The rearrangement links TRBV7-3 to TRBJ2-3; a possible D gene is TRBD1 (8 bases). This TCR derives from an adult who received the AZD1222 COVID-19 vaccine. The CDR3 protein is CASSPGGGSPGDTQYF. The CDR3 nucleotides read TGTGCCAGCAGCCCAGGGGGCGGGAGCCCCGGGGATACGCAGTATTTT.